The 10 T cell receptor beta chains given below trace back to one sample, sequenced in a study of STAT3 mutations in large granular lymphocyte leukemia. General study results and limits: Every T-LGLL patient had at least one immunodominant TCRbeta clonotype.

These TCRs' antigens remain unknown. The table came from immunoSEQ multiplex PCR; TCRdb's copy has only in-frame clones and leaves some out. Of approximately 5,700 clones listed, roughly 80% were seen once; the top ten hold roughly 84%. The sample comprised peripheral blood mononuclear cells. These receptors were obtained from a middle-aged man with T-cell large granular lymphocyte leukemia. Some clones in this sample may be carry-over from other donors' samples.

J is TRBJ1-5 and V is TRBV2; no clear D. The V gene lost 2 bases and the J gene lost 0 bases, with 11 bases spanning the gap. The CDR3 contains 16 residues. CDR1 SNHLY and CDR2 FYNNEI come from the germline V gene. The CDR3, as DNA: TGTGCCAGCAGTGAATCGTCACCTTTTAGCAATCAGCCCCAGCATTTT. Amino acids: CASSESSPFSNQPQHF.

The rearrangement joins TRBV15 to TRBJ1-4; D ambiguous. The CDR3 covers 13 residues. The V end was cut by 0 bases, the J end by 12 bases, with 11 bases between. Germline V CDR1 and CDR2: LNHNV, YYDKDF (reference sequence). CDR3 protein: CATSRDSRTELFF. CDR3 nucleotides: TGTGCCACCAGCAGAGATTCGAGGACGGAACTGTTTTTT.

The V call is TRBV10-3, the J call TRBJ2-3, with TRBD2 matching over 7 bases. V lost 5 bases to trimming and J lost 7 bases; unmatched junction nucleotides: 3. There are 12 residues in the CDR3. Germline CDR1 and CDR2: ENHRY and SYGVKD. The CDR3 here is CAISTAGHTQYF. DNA of the CDR3: TGTGCCATCAGTACAGCGGGACATACGCAGTATTTT.

This chain uses TRBV10-3 with TRBJ2-7, with D uncertain. The V and J ends lost 6 bases and 2 bases respectively, with 14 bases between them. In germline, CDR1 is ENHRY, CDR2 SYGVKD. The CDR3 totals 14 residues. CDR3 loop: CAISPATRTYEQYF. DNA of the CDR3: TGTGCCATCAGCCCTGCGACACGTACCTACGAGCAGTACTTC.

The V call is TRBV15, the J call TRBJ2-1; 8 positions agree with TRBD1. With 0 bases clipped from V and 4 bases from J, the junction kept 5 bases outside the gene matches. Germline V gene lookup returns CDR1 LNHNV and CDR2 YYDKDF (reference sequence). The CDR3 has 16 amino acids. The DNA for the CDR3 is TGTGCCACCAGCAGAGATCTGACAGGGGTTTACAATGAGCAGTTCTTC. This codes for CATSRDLTGVYNEQFF.

This clone has a handful of counts. This chain uses TRBV9 with TRBJ2-5; 7 positions agree with TRBD1. The CDR3 spans 14 residues. The V and J ends lost 1 base and 2 bases, in that order; junction bases with no gene match: 2. Germline V gene data show CDR1 as SGDLS and CDR2 as YYNGEE. This chain's CDR3 is CASSVWGQQETQYF. In DNA, the CDR3 is TGTGCCAGCAGCGTATGGGGACAGCAAGAGACCCAGTACTTC.

The chain is built from TRBV9 and TRBJ2-7; no firm D call. V shed 3 bases and J shed 6 bases, with 13 bases lying between them. CDR1 SGDLS and CDR2 YYNGEE come from the germline V gene. There are 13 residues in the CDR3. CDR3 DNA: TGTGCCAGCAGCGCCGGAGACAAAGGCGAGCAGTACTTC. Translating it yields CASSAGDKGEQYF.

The rearrangement uses TRBV10-1 and TRBJ1-2, with a tentative D call TRBD1 (6 bases). With 2 bases removed from V and 8 bases from J, the gap between germline ends came to 12 bases. Germline CDR1 reads WNHNN; CDR2 reads SYGVQD (reference sequence). The CDR3 runs to 13 residues. The CDR3, as DNA: TGCGCCAGCAGTGAGGACAGGTTGGCCGGCTACACCTTC. It specifies CASSEDRLAGYTF.

J is TRBJ2-7 and V is TRBV4-3, with 8 bases lining up with TRBD1. The CDR3 consists of 16 residues. V gave up 1 base and J gave up 2 bases; unmatched junction bases: 7. Germline V gene data show CDR1 as LGHNA and CDR2 as YSLEER. The CDR3 DNA is TGCGCCAGCAGCCAAGGGGTGACAGGGGAGACCTACGAGCAGTACTTC. Its translation: CASSQGVTGETYEQYF.

This chain connects TRBV19 to TRBJ2-3; 9 bases agree with TRBD1. Germline values: CDR1 LNHDA, CDR2 SQIVND (reference sequence). The CDR3 length is 13 residues. J gave up 6 bases and V 3 bases, and 1 base lay outside the gene matches. The CDR3 region is CASSMGQGDTQYF. The CDR3, as DNA: TGTGCCAGTAGTATGGGACAGGGTGATACGCAGTATTTT.